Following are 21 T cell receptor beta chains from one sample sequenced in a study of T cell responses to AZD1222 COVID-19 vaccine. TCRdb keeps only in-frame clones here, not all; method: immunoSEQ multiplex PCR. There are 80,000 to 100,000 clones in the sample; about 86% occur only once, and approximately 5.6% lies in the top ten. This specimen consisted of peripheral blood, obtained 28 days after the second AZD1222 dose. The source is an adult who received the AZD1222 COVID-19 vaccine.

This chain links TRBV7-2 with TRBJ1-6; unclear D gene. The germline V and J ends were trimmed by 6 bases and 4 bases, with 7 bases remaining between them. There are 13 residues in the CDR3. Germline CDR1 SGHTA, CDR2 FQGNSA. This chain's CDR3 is CASRTQYNSPLHF. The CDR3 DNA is TGTGCCAGCAGGACCCAGTATAATTCACCCCTCCACTTT.

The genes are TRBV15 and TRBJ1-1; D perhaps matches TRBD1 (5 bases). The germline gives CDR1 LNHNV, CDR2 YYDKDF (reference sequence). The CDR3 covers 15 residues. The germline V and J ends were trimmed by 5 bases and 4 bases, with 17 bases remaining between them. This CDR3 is CATSPGARPITEAFF. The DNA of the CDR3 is TGTGCCACCAGCCCCGGGGCGCGCCCCATCACTGAAGCTTTCTTT.

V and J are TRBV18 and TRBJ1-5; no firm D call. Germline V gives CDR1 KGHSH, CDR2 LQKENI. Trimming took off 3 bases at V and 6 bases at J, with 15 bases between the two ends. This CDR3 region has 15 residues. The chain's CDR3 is CASSPGGEYVQPQHF. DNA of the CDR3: TGTGCCAGCTCACCGGGTGGGGAGTACGTTCAGCCCCAGCATTTT.

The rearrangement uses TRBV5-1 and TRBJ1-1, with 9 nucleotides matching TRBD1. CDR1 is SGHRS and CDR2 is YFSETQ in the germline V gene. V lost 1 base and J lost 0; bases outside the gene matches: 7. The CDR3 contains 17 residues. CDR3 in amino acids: CASSLTGGATMNTEAFF. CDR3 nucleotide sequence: TGCGCCAGCAGCTTGACAGGGGGCGCGACTATGAACACTGAAGCTTTCTTT. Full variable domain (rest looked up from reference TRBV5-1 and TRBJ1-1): KAGVTQTPRYLIKTRGQQVTLSCSPISGHRSVSWYQQTPGQGLQFLFEYFSETQRNKGNFPGRFSGRQFSNSRSEMNVSTLELGDSALYLCASSLTGGATMNTEAFFGQGTRLTVV.

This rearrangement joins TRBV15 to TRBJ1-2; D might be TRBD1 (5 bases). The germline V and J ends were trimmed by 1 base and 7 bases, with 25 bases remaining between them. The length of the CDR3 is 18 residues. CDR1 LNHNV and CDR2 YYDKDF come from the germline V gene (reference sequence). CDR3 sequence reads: CATSRGDLSGMVTLGYTF. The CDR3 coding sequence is TGTGCCACCAGCAGAGGGGACTTATCGGGGATGGTTACCCTTGGCTACACCTTC. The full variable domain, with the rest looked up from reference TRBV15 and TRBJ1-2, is DAMVIQNPRYQVTQFGKPVTLSCSQTLNHNVMYWYQQKSSQAPKLLFHYYDKDFNNEADTPDNFQSRRPNTSFCFLDIRSPGLGDTAMYLCATSRGDLSGMVTLGYTFGSGTRLTVV.

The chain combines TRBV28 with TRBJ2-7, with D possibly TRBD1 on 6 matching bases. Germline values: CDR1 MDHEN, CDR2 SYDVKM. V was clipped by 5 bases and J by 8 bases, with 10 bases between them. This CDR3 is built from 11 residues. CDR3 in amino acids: CASSPGQQQYF. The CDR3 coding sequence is TGTGCCAGCAGTCCCGGACAGCAGCAGTACTTC.

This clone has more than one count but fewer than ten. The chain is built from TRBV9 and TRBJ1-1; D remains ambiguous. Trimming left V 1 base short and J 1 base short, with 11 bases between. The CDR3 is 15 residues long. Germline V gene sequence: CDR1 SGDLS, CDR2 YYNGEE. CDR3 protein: CASSVRSQTNTEAFF. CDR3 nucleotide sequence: TGTGCCAGCAGCGTAAGGTCACAGACGAACACTGAAGCTTTCTTT. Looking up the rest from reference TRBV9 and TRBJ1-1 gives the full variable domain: DSGVTQTPKHLITATGQRVTLRCSPRSGDLSVYWYQQSLDQGLQFLIQYYNGEERAKGNILERFSAQQFPDLHSELNLSSLELGDSALYFCASSVRSQTNTEAFFGQGTRLTVV.

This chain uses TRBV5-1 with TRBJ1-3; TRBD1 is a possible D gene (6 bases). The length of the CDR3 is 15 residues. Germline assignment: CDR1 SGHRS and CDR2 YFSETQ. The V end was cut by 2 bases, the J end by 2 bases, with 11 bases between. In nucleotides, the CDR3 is TGCGCCAGCAGCTTACAGGGCGGTCCTGGAAACACCATATATTTT. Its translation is CASSLQGGPGNTIYF.

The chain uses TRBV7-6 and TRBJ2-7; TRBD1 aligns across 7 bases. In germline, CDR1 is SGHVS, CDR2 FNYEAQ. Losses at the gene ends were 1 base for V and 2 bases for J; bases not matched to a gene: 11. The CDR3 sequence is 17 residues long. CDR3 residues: CASSLGQGVLHTYEQYF. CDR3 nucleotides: TGTGCCAGCAGCTTAGGACAGGGAGTCCTTCATACCTACGAGCAGTACTTC. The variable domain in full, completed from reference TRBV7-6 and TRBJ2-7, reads GAGVSQSPRYKVTKRGQDVALRCDPISGHVSLYWYRQALGQGPEFLTYFNYEAQQDKSGLPNDRFSAERPEGSISTLTIQRTEQRDSAMYRCASSLGQGVLHTYEQYFGPGTRLTVT.

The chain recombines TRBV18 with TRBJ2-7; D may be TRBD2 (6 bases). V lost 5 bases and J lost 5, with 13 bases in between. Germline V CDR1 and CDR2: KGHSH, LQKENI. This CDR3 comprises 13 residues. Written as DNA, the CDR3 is TGTGCCAGCTCATTCAGGGAGGTCGACGAGCAGTACTTC. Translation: CASSFREVDEQYF.

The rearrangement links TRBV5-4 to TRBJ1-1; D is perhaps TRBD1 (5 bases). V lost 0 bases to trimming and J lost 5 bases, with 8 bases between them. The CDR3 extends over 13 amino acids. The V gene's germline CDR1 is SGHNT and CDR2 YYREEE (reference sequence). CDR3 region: CASSLDGGTEAFF. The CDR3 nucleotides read TGTGCCAGCAGCTTGGACGGGGGGACTGAAGCTTTCTTT.

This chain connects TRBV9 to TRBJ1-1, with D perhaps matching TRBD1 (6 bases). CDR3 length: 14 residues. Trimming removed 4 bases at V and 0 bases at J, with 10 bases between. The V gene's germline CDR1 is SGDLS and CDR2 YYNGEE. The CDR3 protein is CASSTHRVNTEAFF. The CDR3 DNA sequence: TGTGCCAGCAGCACCCACAGGGTGAACACTGAAGCTTTCTTT.

The CDR3 sequence: CSAKGGDGNTIYF. As DNA, the CDR3 is TGCAGCGCTAAAGGGGGCGATGGAAACACCATATATTTT. The chain uses TRBV29-1 and TRBJ1-3, with 7 bases lining up with TRBD1. V trimming: 7 bases; J trimming: 3 bases; junction bases outside the gene matches: 6. Germline-derived CDR1 and CDR2 are SQVTM and ANQGSEA. The CDR3 length is 13 residues.

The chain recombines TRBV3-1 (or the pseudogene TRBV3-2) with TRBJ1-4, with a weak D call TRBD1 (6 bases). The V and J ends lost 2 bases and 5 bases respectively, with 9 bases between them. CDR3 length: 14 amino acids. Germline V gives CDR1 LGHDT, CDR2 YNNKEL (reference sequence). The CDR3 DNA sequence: TGTGCCAGCAGCCAACGGACAGAAAATGAAAAACTGTTTTTT. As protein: CASSQRTENEKLFF.

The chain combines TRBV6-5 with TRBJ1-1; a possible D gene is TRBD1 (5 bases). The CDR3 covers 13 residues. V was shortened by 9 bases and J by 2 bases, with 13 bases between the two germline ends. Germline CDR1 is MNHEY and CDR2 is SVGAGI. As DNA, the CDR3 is TGTGCCAGACCCCCGGGGGTCAACACTGAAGCTTTCTTT. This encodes CARPPGVNTEAFF.

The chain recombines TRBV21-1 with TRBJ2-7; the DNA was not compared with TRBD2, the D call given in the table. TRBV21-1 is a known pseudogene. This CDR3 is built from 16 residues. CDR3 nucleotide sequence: TGTGCCAGCAGCAAAACCCCGGGGGGCTGTGACTACGAGCAGTACTTC. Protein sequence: CASSKTPGGCDYEQYF.

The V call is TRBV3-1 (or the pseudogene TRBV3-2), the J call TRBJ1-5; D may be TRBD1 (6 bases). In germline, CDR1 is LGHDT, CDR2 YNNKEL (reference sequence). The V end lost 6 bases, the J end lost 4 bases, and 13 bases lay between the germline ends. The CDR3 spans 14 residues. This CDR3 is CASSLTGKNQPQHF. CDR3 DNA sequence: TGTGCCAGCAGTTTAACAGGGAAAAATCAGCCCCAGCATTTT.

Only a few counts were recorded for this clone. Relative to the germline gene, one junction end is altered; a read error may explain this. The CDR3 spells CASSEGGLVGHF. In DNA, the CDR3 is TGTGCCAGCAGCGAGGGGGGACTAGTCGGGCATTTT. The gene calls are TRBV7-2 and TRBJ2-3; 8 positions agree with TRBD2. Germline CDR1 SGHTA, CDR2 FQGNSA. This CDR3 contains 12 residues. Using reference TRBV7-2 and TRBJ2-3 for the parts outside the CDR3, the full variable domain is GAGVSQSPSNKVTEKGKDVELRCDPISGHTALYWYRQSLGQGLEFLIYFQGNSAPDKSGLPSDRFSAERTGGSVSTLTIQRTQQEDSAVYLCASSEGGLVGHFGPGTRLTVL.

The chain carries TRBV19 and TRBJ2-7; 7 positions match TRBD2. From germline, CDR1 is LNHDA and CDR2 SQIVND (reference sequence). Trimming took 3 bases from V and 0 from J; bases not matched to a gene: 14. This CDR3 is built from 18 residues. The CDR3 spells CASSIWVRSGIRSYEQYF. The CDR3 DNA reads TGTGCCAGTAGTATTTGGGTAAGGAGCGGGATCCGCTCCTACGAGCAGTACTTC.

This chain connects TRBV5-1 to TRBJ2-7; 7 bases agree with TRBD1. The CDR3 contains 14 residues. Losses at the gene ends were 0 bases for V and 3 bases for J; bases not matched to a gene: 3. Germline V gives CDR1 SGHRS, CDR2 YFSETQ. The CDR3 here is CASSLGTGVYEQYF. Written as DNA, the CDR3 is TGCGCCAGCAGCTTGGGAACAGGGGTCTACGAGCAGTACTTC. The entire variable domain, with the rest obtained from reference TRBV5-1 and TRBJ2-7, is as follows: KAGVTQTPRYLIKTRGQQVTLSCSPISGHRSVSWYQQTPGQGLQFLFEYFSETQRNKGNFPGRFSGRQFSNSRSEMNVSTLELGDSALYLCASSLGTGVYEQYFGPGTRLTVT.

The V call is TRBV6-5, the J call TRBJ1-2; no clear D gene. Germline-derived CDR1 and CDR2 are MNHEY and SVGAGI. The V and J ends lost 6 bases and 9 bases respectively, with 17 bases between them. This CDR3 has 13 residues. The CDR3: CASRPGPTISYTF. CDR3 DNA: TGTGCCAGCAGACCGGGCCCCACTATCAGCTACACCTTC.